This is a list of T cell receptor beta chains from one sample in a study of T cells in Graves' hyperthyroidism and ophthalmopathy. A single record per CDR3 protein comes from TCRdb applying MiXCR to the multiplex PCR reads. The sample yields more than 650,000 distinct CDR3 sequences, approximately 14% seen once. Material for sequencing was blood. Receptors were obtained from a woman under 30 with Graves' hyperthyroidism. CDR3s include the opening cysteine and the closing phenylalanine or tryptophan. A D gene is named only where the DNA matches it firmly.

v_call	j_call	d_call	cdr3_aa
TRBV6-1	TRBJ2-7	.	CASSGTKIVAYEQYF
TRBV5-6	TRBJ1-5	.	CASSLLVGDSNQPQHF
TRBV2	TRBJ2-5	.	CASSPGINIAETQYF
TRBV7-9	TRBJ2-2	.	CATANFEGRTGELFF
TRBV14	TRBJ1-3	.	CASSQEVGRYRRATIYF
TRBV20-1	TRBJ2-3	TRBD2	CSAQLAVQARRADTQYF
TRBV2	TRBJ2-5	.	CASRDKPQETQYF
TRBV20-1	TRBJ2-1	TRBD2	CSARDPGLAGVYNEQFF
TRBV28	TRBJ2-5	.	CASSSGGTDGETQYF
TRBV7-9	TRBJ1-1	.	CASSPLGEAFF
TRBV28	TRBJ1-1	TRBD1	CASSLGQLEAFF
TRBV6-2/TRBV6-3	TRBJ2-7	.	CASTETGTDIYEQYF
TRBV7-9	TRBJ2-7	.	CASSHRDFPYEQYF
TRBV20-1	TRBJ2-7	TRBD2	CSARDRREHPSYEQYF
TRBV7-9	TRBJ2-5	TRBD2	CASSLGLAGGSQETQYF
TRBV30	TRBJ2-7	.	CAWSINEQYF
TRBV3-1	TRBJ2-1	.	CASSQDRSNEQFF
TRBV10-3	TRBJ2-1	TRBD2	CAGGAVAGVHEQFF
TRBV6-1	TRBJ1-2	.	CASSEAWGVGYGYTF
TRBV29-1	TRBJ2-7	TRBD2	CSALAGADEQYF
TRBV19	TRBJ2-7	.	CASSTWGRVSEQYF
TRBV20-1	TRBJ2-1	TRBD2	CSARAGLAIYNEQFF
TRBV19	TRBJ2-1	TRBD1	CASKVRGGDKQFF
TRBV5-6	TRBJ1-2	.	CASSGDRRFYGYTF
TRBV6-2/TRBV6-3	TRBJ2-1	TRBD2	CASSAPGLAGNEQFF
TRBV18	TRBJ1-1	.	CASSPAGSTVGAFF
TRBV2	TRBJ2-7	TRBD1	CASSSDRYYEQYF
TRBV6-5	TRBJ2-7	TRBD1	CASSYSDGQGAYEQYF
TRBV6-1	TRBJ1-2	.	CASSELGVQGNYGYTF
TRBV14	TRBJ2-1	TRBD1	CASSPWDRGYSEQFF
TRBV7-9	TRBJ1-2	.	CASGRAGADYGYTF
TRBV9	TRBJ2-7	.	CASSALRGEQYF
TRBV30	TRBJ1-2	TRBD1	CAWSRLGQVLAVGYTF
TRBV28	TRBJ2-1	.	CASSPSAGNYNEQFF
TRBV11-2	TRBJ2-1	.	CASSLEGSPYNEQFF
TRBV12-3/TRBV12-4	TRBJ1-2	.	CASSSPGNSGYTF
TRBV11-2	TRBJ1-3	.	CASSPGRFSGNTIYF
TRBV20-1	TRBJ2-3	.	CSASGLMTQYF
TRBV10-3	TRBJ2-7	.	CAILTGSYEQYF
TRBV5-1	TRBJ1-4	TRBD1	CASSSYAGGNEKLFF
TRBV9	TRBJ1-6	.	CASSVEAGTNSPLHF
TRBV10-3	TRBJ2-1	.	CAIKRVDGNNEQFF
TRBV2	TRBJ2-1	.	CASRGRLTGRSYNEQFF